The next 27 T cell receptor beta chains were all read from a single sample in a study of blood T cells in healthy people across ages. A sample-barcoded 5' primer and a J-beta primer mix were used in a second PCR of roughly 7 to 12 cycles. TCRdb reprocessed the 5' RACE reads via MiXCR and lists one record per CDR3 protein. In the table there are more than 900,000 distinct CDR3 sequences, roughly a quarter of which are singletons. Another study also made use of these data, one on T cells of mothers and their children.

The sequencing input was blood. These receptors originate from a girl aged 2 to 10 in good health.

V usage is TRBV27 and J usage is TRBJ2-6; D is uncertain. V shed 2 bases and J shed 0 bases, with 14 bases lying between them. The CDR3 is made up of 18 amino acids. The germline gives CDR1 MNHEY, CDR2 SMNVEV (reference sequence). Here the CDR3 DNA reads TGTGCCAGCAGTTTACTTTTTGACACCCGCTCTGGGGCCAACGTCCTGACTTTC. Protein product: CASSLLFDTRSGANVLTF.

V is TRBV24-1 and J is TRBJ2-5, with a tentative D call TRBD1 (5 bases). CDR1 and CDR2 (germline): KGHDR, SFDVKD. This CDR3 has 15 residues. V was pared by 0 bases and J by 3 bases, with 10 bases between. CDR3 in DNA: TGTGCCACCAGTGATTTGGGTTCAGGGAAAGAGACCCAGTACTTC. Protein product: CATSDLGSGKETQYF.

A few counts support this clonotype. The chain is built from TRBV10-3 and TRBJ2-1; the D gene is possibly TRBD1 (5 bases). The V gene lost 0 bases and the J gene lost 6 bases, with 6 bases spanning the gap. Germline V CDR1 and CDR2: ENHRY, SYGVKD. The CDR3 extends over 13 amino acids. This chain's CDR3 is CAISESTGNEQFF. CDR3 DNA: TGTGCCATCAGTGAGTCCACAGGCAATGAGCAGTTCTTC.

V and J are TRBV10-2 and TRBJ2-7; possible D gene TRBD1, 6 bases. The CDR3 is made up of 15 amino acids. Germline V gene data show CDR1 as WSHSY and CDR2 as SAAADI. Trimming took 8 bases from V and 6 from J, leaving 23 bases between them. The CDR3 DNA follows: TGCGCCAGCGAGGGTACCGGGATTCAGGGGTCCGAGCAGTACTTC. It specifies CASEGTGIQGSEQYF.

The rearrangement joins TRBV12-5 to TRBJ1-1, with D unclear. This CDR3 has 12 amino acids. Trimming took 5 bases from V and 10 from J, leaving 14 bases between them. CDR1 and CDR2 from the germline V gene are LGHNT and FRNRAP. The DNA for the CDR3 is TGTGCTAGTGGTCTGGGCTCTATAAGAGCTTTCTTT. Amino acids: CASGLGSIRAFF.

This clonotype came up a few times. This chain connects TRBV12-3 or TRBV12-4 to TRBJ2-5, with D perhaps matching TRBD1 or TRBD2 (6 bases each). The CDR3 totals 17 residues. The germline V and J ends were trimmed by 6 bases and 2 bases, with 22 bases remaining between them. The CDR3, as DNA: TGTGCCAGCAGCCGGAGACAGGTCGCGGCGGGGCAAGAGACCCAGTACTTC. Translated, it gives CASSRRQVAAGQETQYF.

The rearrangement links TRBV6-2 or TRBV6-3 to TRBJ2-3; TRBD2 agrees at 10 bases. CDR1 is MNHEY, CDR2 SVGEGT, per germline. Unmatched junction bases numbered 10, after V lost 7 bases and J lost 3 bases. The CDR3 runs 16 residues. CDR3 region: CASTAQLAGKTDTQYF. CDR3 nucleotides: TGTGCCAGCACTGCTCAACTAGCGGGGAAGACAGATACGCAGTATTTT.

The V gene is TRBV25-1, the J gene TRBJ1-4, with a possible D match to TRBD1 (6 bases). There are 14 residues in the CDR3. Trimming removed 4 bases at V and 2 bases at J, with 8 bases between. Germline-derived CDR1 and CDR2 are MGHDK and SYGVNS. DNA of the CDR3: TGTGCCAGCAGTGGAGGGGGTACTAATGAAAAACTGTTTTTT. Protein sequence: CASSGGGTNEKLFF.

The chain is built from TRBV3-1 and TRBJ1-6; D gene unclear. The CDR3 runs to 17 residues. V gave up 3 bases and J gave up 0 bases, with 12 bases separating them. CDR1 is LGHDT, CDR2 YNNKEL, per germline (reference sequence). CDR3: CASSHDGPYSYNSPLHF. The DNA of the CDR3 is TGTGCCAGCAGCCATGACGGCCCCTACTCCTATAATTCACCCCTCCACTTT.

The genes are TRBV7-2 and TRBJ2-4; the match to TRBD2 covers 14 bases. The CDR3 runs 16 residues. The ends lost 3 bases at V and 8 bases at J; junction bases unmatched: 6. Germline V gives CDR1 SGHTA, CDR2 FQGNSA. CDR3 DNA sequence: TGTGCCAGCAGCTTCGGACTAGCGGGAGGCGCGGACATTCAGTACTTC. Amino acid sequence: CASSFGLAGGADIQYF.

The chain joins TRBV12-3 or TRBV12-4 to TRBJ2-4; tentatively, D is TRBD2 (6 bases). Trimming cost V 3 bases and J 8 bases, with 14 bases left between them. This CDR3 region has 14 residues. CDR3 loop: CASSLYGGADIQYF. The DNA for the CDR3 is TGTGCCAGCAGTTTGTATGGAGGGGCGGACATTCAGTACTTC.

This clonotype was seen only a few times. The chain combines TRBV20-1 with TRBJ2-5; D remains unclear. The CDR3 is made up of 13 amino acids. The V end was cut by 1 base, the J end by 5 bases, with 11 bases between. CDR1 and CDR2 from the germline V gene are DFQATT and SNEGSKA (reference sequence). CDR3 sequence: CSARVPNWETQYF. For the CDR3, the DNA is TGCAGTGCTAGAGTCCCCAACTGGGAGACCCAGTACTTC.

This clonotype was seen only a few times. V usage is TRBV6-1 and J usage is TRBJ2-5, with TRBD1 identical over 7 bases. The tail of the sequence fits TRBJ2-7 better, so the J call may be wrong. Germline V CDR1 and CDR2: MNHNS, SASEGT. This CDR3 has 15 amino acids. CDR3 nucleotides: TGTGCCAGCAGTGATCTCTCGACAGGGTTCTACGAGCAGTACTTC. Translated, it gives CASSDLSTGFYEQYF.

This clonotype was counted a few times. The chain couples TRBV20-1 to TRBJ1-4; D is ambiguous. Trimming stripped 2 bases from V and 8 bases from J, with 15 bases between. The CDR3 consists of 14 residues. Germline V CDR1 and CDR2: DFQATT, SNEGSKA (reference sequence). The CDR3 bases are TGCAGTGCTAGAAATTTCCGGGAATCGGAAAAACTGTTTTTT. Its protein product is CSARNFRESEKLFF.

This clonotype was counted between two and nine times. This chain uses TRBV20-1 with TRBJ2-1; D ambiguous. The CDR3 has 11 residues. The germline V gene has CDR1 DFQATT and CDR2 SNEGSKA (reference sequence). Trimming removed 2 bases from V and 7 bases from J, with 6 bases in between. The CDR3 loop reads CSARWRNEQFF. The CDR3 coding sequence is TGCAGTGCTAGATGGCGGAATGAGCAGTTCTTC.

The CDR3 nucleotides read TGTGCCAGCAGCACGACTAGCGGCAAGACAGATACGCAGTATTTT. Residues: CASSTTSGKTDTQYF. V and J are TRBV7-8 and TRBJ2-3, with 9 bases fitting TRBD2. Trimming cost V 5 bases and J 3 bases; bases outside gene matches: 6. Germline loops: CDR1 SGHVS, CDR2 FQNEAQ. The CDR3 covers 15 residues.

Only a few counts were recorded for this clonotype. This sequence joins TRBV10-3 and TRBJ1-4; 9 positions agree with TRBD1. With V trimmed by 10 bases and J by 6 bases, 6 bases remained unmatched. There are 13 residues in the CDR3. Germline V gives CDR1 ENHRY, CDR2 SYGVKD. CDR3 coding DNA: TGTGCCAGCGGGGACAGGGCGTATGAAAAACTGTTTTTT. Translated, it gives CASGDRAYEKLFF.

This chain connects TRBV20-1 to TRBJ2-7; unclear D gene. The CDR3 loop spans 12 amino acids. Germline V gene sequence: CDR1 DFQATT, CDR2 SNEGSKA (reference sequence). With 0 bases removed from V and 7 bases from J, the gap between germline ends came to 10 bases. CDR3 nucleotides: TGCAGTGCTAGAGATTACCAGCTTGAGCAGTACTTC. Translation gives CSARDYQLEQYF.

This rearrangement joins TRBV5-1 to TRBJ1-3; D call uncertain. The germline V gene encodes CDR1 SGHRS and CDR2 YFSETQ. The CDR3 has 15 residues. Between the trimmed V and J ends, which lost 1 base and 4 bases, there was a span of 12 bases. DNA of the CDR3: TGCGCCAGCAGCTTGCCTGGGGAGGCGGGAAACACCATATATTTT. It translates to CASSLPGEAGNTIYF.

This clonotype was seen only a few times. CDR3 protein: CAIRDGRANQPQHF. CDR3 nucleotide sequence: TGTGCCATCAGGGACGGACGGGCGAATCAGCCCCAGCATTTT. The chain combines TRBV10-3 with TRBJ1-5; D unresolved. V was shortened by 6 bases and J by 4 bases, with 13 bases between the two germline ends. The CDR3 extends over 14 amino acids. The germline V gene encodes CDR1 ENHRY and CDR2 SYGVKD.

This clonotype turned up a few times. The gene calls are TRBV7-2 and TRBJ2-3, with 10 bases lining up with TRBD2. The CDR3 sequence is 16 residues long. The trim removed 2 bases at V and 6 bases at J, leaving 8 bases unmatched. Looked up from germline, CDR1 is SGHTA and CDR2 is FQGNSA. CDR3 nucleotide sequence: TGTGCCAGCAGCTTATTAGCGGGGGGTTTATTTGATACGCAGTATTTT. Amino acid sequence: CASSLLAGGLFDTQYF. The full variable domain, in which reference TRBV7-2 and TRBJ2-3 provide the parts outside the CDR3, is GAGVSQSPSNKVTEKGKDVELRCDPISGHTALYWYRQSLGQGLEFLIYFQGNSAPDKSGLPSDRFSAERTGGSVSTLTIQRTQQEDSAVYLCASSLLAGGLFDTQYFGPGTRLTVL.

V is TRBV11-2 and J is TRBJ2-7; D gene unclear. Germline V gene lookup returns CDR1 SGHAT and CDR2 FQNNGV. This CDR3 contains 13 residues. V lost 6 bases and J lost 5, with 14 bases in between. This CDR3 reads CASRGSRGDEQYF. The CDR3 DNA follows: TGTGCCAGCAGAGGGTCCCGTGGAGACGAGCAGTACTTC.

This clonotype was seen more than once but under ten times. The chain employs TRBV7-2 and TRBJ1-2, with D perhaps TRBD1 (6 bases). Trimming left V 4 bases short and J 1 base short, with 16 bases between. Per the germline V gene, CDR1 is SGHTA and CDR2 is FQGNSA. The CDR3 is 16 residues long. The CDR3 sequence: CASSSLGGPYNYGYTF. DNA for the CDR3: TGTGCCAGCAGCTCCCTAGGGGGACCCTATAACTATGGCTACACCTTC.

This clonotype occurred once. The chain links TRBV5-6 to TRBJ1-5, with TRBD1 as a possible D gene (5 bases). V lost 3 bases, J lost 4 bases, and 14 bases lay in between. Germline V gene sequence: CDR1 SGHDT, CDR2 YYEEEE. The length of the CDR3 is 15 residues. CDR3 in DNA: TGTGCCAGCAGCTGGGGGGGAGCCCTGAATCAGCCCCAGCATTTT. Protein product: CASSWGGALNQPQHF.

This clonotype was detected ten times or more. The chain recombines TRBV4-1 with TRBJ1-1, with unresolved D. V was pared by 0 bases and J by 0 bases, with 2 bases between. CDR3 length: 13 amino acids. Germline CDR1 MGHRA, CDR2 YSYEKL. This chain's CDR3 is CASSQDMNTEAFF. In DNA form, the CDR3 reads TGCGCCAGCAGCCAAGACATGAACACTGAAGCTTTCTTT.

J is TRBJ1-2 and V is TRBV20-1; TRBD1 is a possible D gene (6 bases). Germline-derived CDR1 and CDR2 are DFQATT and SNEGSKA (reference sequence). There are 14 residues in the CDR3. Trimming shortened V by 3 bases and J by 8 bases, and 19 bases separated the two germline ends. The CDR3 sequence is CSASPGTHSPGYTF. The DNA of the CDR3 is TGCAGTGCTAGCCCAGGGACACACTCCCCAGGCTACACCTTC.

A remark on this clonotype: At one end, the junction sequence differs from germline, possibly due to a read error. The J gene is TRBJ1-2, the V gene TRBV4-1; maybe TRBD1 (5 bases). CDR1 and CDR2 from the germline V gene are MGHRA and YSYEKL. The CDR3 is 15 amino acids. The CDR3 coding sequence is TGCGCCAGCAGCCAAGATGTGAGGGACGGTTATGACTACACCTTC. Its translation is CASSQDVRDGYDYTF.